The clone carrying this TCR beta chain turned up a few times. What it binds is not known. The data originate from a study of OX40 agonist ivuxolimab in advanced cancers. Whole-study context: The diagnoses of dose-escalation patients were hepatocellular carcinoma, melanoma, renal cell or head and neck cancer. Whole-study findings and limits: Partly responding patients at 0.1-3.0 mg/kg showed some of the smallest clonal expansion. Average numbers of expanded clones were greater in CD8+ T cells than in CD4+.

TCRdb's copy holds only in-frame clones and misses some; the assay was immunoSEQ multiplex PCR. The table includes some 62,000 clones, 70% to 90% detected once. Germline V gene data show CDR1 as KGHSH and CDR2 as LQKENI. After removal of 2 bases from V and 3 bases from J, the junction contained 3 bases not matched to a gene. The CDR3 extends over 14 amino acids. V usage is TRBV18 and J usage is TRBJ1-1; 7 bases are shared with TRBD1. The origin of this receptor is an adult with an advanced solid tumor such as melanoma, head and neck, liver or kidney cancer. The sequencing used CD4+ or CD8+ T cells sorted from blood, collected in a trial of the OX40 agonist ivuxolimab. CDR3 nucleotides: TGTGCCAGCTCACCAACAGGGGAGGACACTGAAGCTTTCTTT. This codes for CASSPTGEDTEAFF.